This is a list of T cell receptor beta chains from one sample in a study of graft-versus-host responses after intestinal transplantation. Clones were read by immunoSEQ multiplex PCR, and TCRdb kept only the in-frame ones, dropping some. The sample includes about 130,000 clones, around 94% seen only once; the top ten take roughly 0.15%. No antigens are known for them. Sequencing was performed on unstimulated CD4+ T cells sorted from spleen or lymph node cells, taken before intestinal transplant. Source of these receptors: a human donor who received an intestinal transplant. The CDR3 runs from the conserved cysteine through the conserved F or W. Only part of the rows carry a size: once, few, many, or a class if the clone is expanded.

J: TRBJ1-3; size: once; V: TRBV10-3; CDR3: CAISEWTGPGDIYF
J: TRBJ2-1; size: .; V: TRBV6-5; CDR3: CASRPGDRGYNEQFF
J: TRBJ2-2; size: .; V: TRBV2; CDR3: CASTPREAGELFF
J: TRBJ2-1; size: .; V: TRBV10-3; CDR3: CAISESVYNEQFF
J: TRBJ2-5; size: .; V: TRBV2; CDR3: CASLGGETQYF
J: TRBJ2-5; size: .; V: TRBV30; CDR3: CAWSVFSGRLETQYF
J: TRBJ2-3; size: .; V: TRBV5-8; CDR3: CASSWDTSLAGSTDTQYF
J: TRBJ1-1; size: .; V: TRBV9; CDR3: CASSVGGSTEAFF
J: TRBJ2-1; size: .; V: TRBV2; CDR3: CASSQGRPDANEQFF
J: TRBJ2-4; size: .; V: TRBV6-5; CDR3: CATTQLAKNIQYF
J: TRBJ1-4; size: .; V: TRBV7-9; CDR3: CASSSARRDNEKLFF
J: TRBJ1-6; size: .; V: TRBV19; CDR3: CASSIQSPSTSYNSPLHF
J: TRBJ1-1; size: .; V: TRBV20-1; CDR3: CSAAPKTEAFF
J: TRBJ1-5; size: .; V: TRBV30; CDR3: CAWSGTSNQPQHF
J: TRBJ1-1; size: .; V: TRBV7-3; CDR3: CASSFTENTEAFF
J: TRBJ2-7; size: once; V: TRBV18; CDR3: CASSPQGGEQYF
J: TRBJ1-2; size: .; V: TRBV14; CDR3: CASSPPGRDEGYTF
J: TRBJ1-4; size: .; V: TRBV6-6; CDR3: CASRRNRDEGEKLFF
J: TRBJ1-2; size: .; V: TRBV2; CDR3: CASSESARGAYGYTF
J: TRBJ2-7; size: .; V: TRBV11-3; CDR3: CASSLGLGEQYF
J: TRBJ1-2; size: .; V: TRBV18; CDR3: CASSLGSGRRGDGYTF
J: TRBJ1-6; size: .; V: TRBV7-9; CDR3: CASSLLADNSPLHF
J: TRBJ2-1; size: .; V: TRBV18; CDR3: CATSPGLPLGNEQFF
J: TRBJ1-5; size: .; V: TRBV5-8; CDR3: CASSTGQGKIQPQHF
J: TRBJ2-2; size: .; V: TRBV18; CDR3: CASSPETLNTGELFF
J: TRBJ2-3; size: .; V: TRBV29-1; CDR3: CSVGPDSTDTQYF
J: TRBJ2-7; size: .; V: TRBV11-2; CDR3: CASSSGQVPYEQYF
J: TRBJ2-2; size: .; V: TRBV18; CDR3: CASSPGGTGELFF
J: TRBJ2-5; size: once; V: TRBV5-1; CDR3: CASSLVFRESETQYF
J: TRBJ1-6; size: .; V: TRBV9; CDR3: CASSVAGQVNSPLHF
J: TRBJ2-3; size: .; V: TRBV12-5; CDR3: CASGLPRTSGGTDTQYF
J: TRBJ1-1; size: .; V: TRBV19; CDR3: CASSPRTFPVAEAFF
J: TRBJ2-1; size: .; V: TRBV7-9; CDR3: CASSHQAGSRLDNEQFF
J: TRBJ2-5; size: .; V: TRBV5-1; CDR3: CASSLGPETQYF
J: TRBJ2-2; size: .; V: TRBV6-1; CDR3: CACGGPQVVLFF
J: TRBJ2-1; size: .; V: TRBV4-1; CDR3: CASSSVGRGGEQFF
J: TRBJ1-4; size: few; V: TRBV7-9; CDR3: CASSYLPGQQGEKLFF
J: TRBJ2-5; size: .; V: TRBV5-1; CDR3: CASSSGRGIETQYF
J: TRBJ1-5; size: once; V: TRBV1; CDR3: CTSSQDGGSCPRRNRNQPQHF
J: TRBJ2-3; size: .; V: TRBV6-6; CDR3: CASRRGGSHLTDTQYF
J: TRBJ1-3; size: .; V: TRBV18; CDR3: CASSPGQVTRNTIYF
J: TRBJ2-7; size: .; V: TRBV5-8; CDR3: CASSLGGRGEQYF
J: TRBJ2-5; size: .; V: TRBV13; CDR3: CASSLLGLQETQYF
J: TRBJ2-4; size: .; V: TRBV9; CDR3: CASSVSQSPYF
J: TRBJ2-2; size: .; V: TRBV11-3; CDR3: CASSLGGGGADTGELFF
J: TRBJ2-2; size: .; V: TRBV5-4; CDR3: CASRSSGGATGELFF
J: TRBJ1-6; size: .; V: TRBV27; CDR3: CASSLRDGSPLHF
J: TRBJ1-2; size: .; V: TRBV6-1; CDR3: CASRPREGGYGYTF
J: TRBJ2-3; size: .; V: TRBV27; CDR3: CASSGRELAESTDTQYF
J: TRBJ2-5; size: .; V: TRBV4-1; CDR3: CASSQERGASGEVETQYF